Each of the 2 T cell receptor beta chains below was sequenced from the same sample in a study of blood T cell repertoires in COVID-19. Clones were read by immunoSEQ multiplex PCR, and TCRdb kept only the in-frame ones, dropping some. There are some 120,000 clones in the sample; around 88% occur only once, and 15% to 20% lies in the top ten. Sequencing was performed on peripheral blood. Source of these receptors: a woman aged 45-65 years who had recovered from COVID-19.

V and J are TRBV11-2 and TRBJ1-6; D is uncertain. Between the trimmed V and J ends, which lost 5 bases and 7 bases, there was a span of 12 bases. Germline CDR1 and CDR2: SGHAT and FQNNGV. This CDR3 region has 14 residues. CDR3: CASSPRQFNSPLHF. The CDR3 DNA reads TGTGCCAGCAGCCCCCGCCAGTTCAATTCACCCCTCCACTTT.

The gene calls are TRBV6-5 and TRBJ2-3; D gene unclear. Germline CDR1 MNHEY, CDR2 SVGAGI. Deletions cut 7 bases from V and 3 bases from J, with 14 bases between. The CDR3 runs to 14 residues. CDR3: CASNERRGTDTQYF. The CDR3 DNA reads as TGTGCCAGCAACGAACGTAGAGGAACAGATACGCAGTATTTT.